Each of the 16 T cell receptor beta chains below was sequenced from the same sample in a study of OX40 agonist ivuxolimab in advanced cancers. Clones were sequenced by immunoSEQ multiplex PCR, and TCRdb holds only the in-frame ones, with some missing. The sample lists about 71,000 clones; around 94% were seen once. Specimen: CD4+ or CD8+ T cells sorted from blood, collected in a trial of the OX40 agonist ivuxolimab. The source of these receptors is an adult with an advanced solid tumor such as melanoma, head and neck, liver or kidney cancer.

This clone has more than one count but fewer than ten. The V call is TRBV10-2, the J call TRBJ1-1, with D perhaps matching TRBD1 (5 bases). The germline gives CDR1 WSHSY, CDR2 SAAADI. CDR3 size: 12 residues. Trimming removed 7 bases from V and 0 bases from J, with 6 bases in between. CDR3 amino acids: CASTGMNTEAFF. In DNA, the CDR3 is TGCGCCAGCACAGGGATGAACACTGAAGCTTTCTTT.

This chain connects TRBV7-2 to TRBJ2-5; 7 bases match TRBD2. The CDR3 length is 15 residues. CDR1 is SGHTA, CDR2 FQGNSA, per germline. Trimming cost V 3 bases and J 1 base; bases outside gene matches: 5. CDR3 region: CASSFGWGGQETQYF. CDR3 in DNA: TGTGCCAGCAGCTTTGGGTGGGGGGGCCAAGAGACCCAGTACTTC.

This clone was observed a handful of times. J is TRBJ2-6 and V is TRBV28; 8 bases agree with TRBD2. CDR1 and CDR2 (germline): MDHEN, SYDVKM. J gave up 0 bases and V 7 bases, and 14 bases lay outside the gene matches. CDR3 length: 19 amino acids. CDR3 nucleotide sequence: TGTGCCAGCATCCCTGTTACCGGGGGGGACCACTCTGGGGCCAACGTCCTGACTTTC. Translating it yields CASIPVTGGDHSGANVLTF.

This chain links TRBV4-1 with TRBJ2-7; perhaps TRBD2 as D (5 bases). CDR3 length: 14 amino acids. CDR1 and CDR2 (germline): MGHRA, YSYEKL. Trimming left V 4 bases short and J 0 bases short, with 10 bases between. In DNA, the CDR3 is TGCGCCAGCAGCCTGGACGGGGTCTCCTACGAGCAGTACTTC. The encoded protein is CASSLDGVSYEQYF.

This chain connects TRBV5-8 to TRBJ1-4; D gene ambiguous. V was shortened by 3 bases and J by 0 bases, with 9 bases between the two germline ends. CDR1 is SGHTS and CDR2 is YDEGEE in the germline V gene. This CDR3 has 15 amino acids. The CDR3 loop is CASSSPTTTNEKLFF. CDR3 DNA: TGTGCCAGCAGCTCACCCACAACAACTAATGAAAAACTGTTTTTT.

V is TRBV5-1 and J is TRBJ2-7; D possibly matches TRBD1 or TRBD2 (5 bases each). The ends were cut back, 4 bases at V and 5 bases at J, with 10 bases in the middle. CDR1 is SGHRS, CDR2 YFSETQ, per germline. The CDR3 covers 12 residues. CDR3 nucleotide sequence: TGCGCCAGCAGCGAGGGGAGCCACGAGCAGTACTTC. Its protein product is CASSEGSHEQYF.

The rearrangement links TRBV27 to TRBJ1-6; 8 bases are a match to TRBD1. Germline-derived CDR1 and CDR2 are MNHEY and SMNVEV (reference sequence). The CDR3 runs to 16 residues. The J segment lost 9 bases and the V segment lost 4 bases, leaving 11 bases of the junction unmatched. The CDR3 nucleotides are TGTGCCAGCAGTTCTCGCCCGCGACAGGGGACTTCACCCCTCCACTTT. Translating gives CASSSRPRQGTSPLHF.

The CDR3 protein is CASRPTGFWGTDTQYF. The CDR3 DNA reads TGTGCCAGCAGACCCACAGGGTTTTGGGGCACAGATACGCAGTATTTT. The V call is TRBV28, the J call TRBJ2-3; perhaps TRBD1 as D (6 bases). Germline assignment: CDR1 MDHEN and CDR2 SYDVKM. The CDR3 totals 16 residues. V lost 6 bases and J lost 1, with 17 bases in between.

The chain joins TRBV7-9 to TRBJ1-4; D gene uncertain. This CDR3 comprises 15 residues. Germline CDR1 reads SEHNR; CDR2 reads FQNEAQ (reference sequence). V lost 5 bases, J lost 0 bases, and 10 bases lay in between. Here the CDR3 reads CASSPPGATNEKLFF. The DNA of the CDR3 is TGTGCCAGCAGCCCCCCCGGGGCAACTAATGAAAAACTGTTTTTT.

Turning to this clone: This specimen includes other DNA sequences encoding the same CDR3. The CDR3 spells CASSYAYEQYF. CDR3 sequence (DNA): TGTGCCAGCAGTTACGCCTACGAGCAGTACTTC. V and J are TRBV6-5 and TRBJ2-7; no firm D call. The length of the CDR3 is 11 residues. The germline V and J ends were trimmed by 2 bases and 2 bases, with 1 base remaining between them. Germline CDR1 reads MNHEY; CDR2 reads SVGAGI.

The table lists this clone with a count of one. The gene calls are TRBV14 and TRBJ1-3; possible D gene TRBD1, 6 bases. Germline-derived CDR1 and CDR2 are SGHDN and FVKESK. Deletions cut 4 bases from V and 3 bases from J, with 10 bases between. This CDR3 is built from 14 residues. The CDR3, as DNA: TGTGCCAGCAGCCTTACAGGGTTTGGAAACACCATATATTTT. It codes for CASSLTGFGNTIYF.

The chain couples TRBV5-6 to TRBJ2-7; perhaps TRBD1 as D (6 bases). The CDR3 spans 13 residues. Germline CDR1 and CDR2: SGHDT and YYEEEE. Trimming left V 0 bases short and J 6 bases short, with 10 bases between. The CDR3 protein is CASSLATGREQYF. The DNA for the CDR3 is TGTGCCAGCAGCTTGGCCACAGGGCGCGAGCAGTACTTC.

CDR3 in amino acids: CASSLLPRGFEEKLFF. As DNA, the CDR3 is TGTGCCAGCAGTTTATTGCCCAGGGGTTTTGAGGAAAAACTGTTTTTT. This chain joins TRBV28 and TRBJ1-4, with D tentatively TRBD1 (6 bases). Per the germline V gene, CDR1 is MDHEN and CDR2 is SYDVKM. The CDR3 spans 16 residues. Deletions cut 1 base from V and 8 bases from J, with 17 bases between.

The chain joins TRBV4-1 to TRBJ1-2; 9 nucleotides match TRBD1. The germline V gene has CDR1 MGHRA and CDR2 YSYEKL. This CDR3 is 16 amino acids long. V was clipped by 2 bases and J by 1 base; unmatched bases: 5. CDR3 DNA sequence: TGCGCCAGCAGCCAATTTTTGGACAGGGGTAACTATGGCTACACCTTC. Translation: CASSQFLDRGNYGYTF.

V gene TRBV4-1 combines with J gene TRBJ2-7; TRBD2 matches at 8 bases. The CDR3 consists of 14 residues. CDR1 MGHRA and CDR2 YSYEKL come from the germline V gene. Germline trimming cut 1 base from V and 3 bases from J; bases unmatched to any gene: 2. The CDR3 spells CASSQGGLVYEQYF. CDR3 bases: TGCGCCAGCAGCCAAGGGGGACTAGTCTACGAGCAGTACTTC.

This clone was detected only once. The chain joins TRBV15 to TRBJ2-2, with 7 bases fitting TRBD2. There are 12 residues in the CDR3. V dropped 9 bases and J dropped 6; count of bases not matched to a gene: 4. Germline V lookup: CDR1 LNHNV, CDR2 YYDKDF (reference sequence). CDR3 nucleotide sequence: TGTGCCACAGGCGGGGGATCCGGGGAGCTGTTTTTT. Its translation is CATGGGSGELFF.